Below, 17 T cell receptor beta chains from the same sample are listed, as sequenced in a study of cytomegalovirus exposure and HLA in healthy donors. In the PCR, 60 Vbeta and 13 Jbeta primers were used. The assay was immunoSEQ multiplex PCR, and TCRdb's table has in-frame clones only and misses some. The data hold tens of thousands of clones, with about 70% observed a single time. Material: PBMCs. These receptors came from a woman in her forties or fifties in good health and CMV-seropositive.

The chain combines TRBV19 with TRBJ2-1; D not resolved. Trimming stripped 8 bases from V and 1 base from J, with 9 bases between. Germline V gene sequence: CDR1 LNHDA, CDR2 SQIVND (reference sequence). CDR3 length: 13 amino acids. This CDR3 is CASQSGSYNEQFF. The CDR3 DNA reads TGTGCCAGTCAGTCCGGGTCCTACAATGAGCAGTTCTTC.

This sequence joins TRBV5-6 and TRBJ1-3, with a tentative D call TRBD1 (5 bases). CDR3 size: 16 residues. CDR1 is SGHDT, CDR2 YYEEEE, per germline. V lost 3 bases and J 2 bases, leaving 15 bases between the germline ends. The CDR3 bases are TGTGCCAGCAGCTCTTTGGGGCATTCGCCTGGAAACACCATATATTTT. Translating gives CASSSLGHSPGNTIYF.

V gene TRBV6-6 combines with J gene TRBJ2-1; D may be TRBD1 (6 bases). With 2 bases removed from V and 8 bases from J, the gap between germline ends came to 13 bases. The length of the CDR3 is 14 residues. Germline-derived CDR1 and CDR2 are MNHNY and SVGAGI (reference sequence). The DNA for the CDR3 is TGTGCCAGCAGTTACATGGCAGGGGCGGATGAGCAGTTCTTC. The encoded protein is CASSYMAGADEQFF.

The V call is TRBV6-1, the J call TRBJ2-3; 9 bases agree with TRBD1. Germline trimming cut 1 base from V and 8 bases from J; bases unmatched to any gene: 10. Germline V lookup: CDR1 MNHNS, CDR2 SASEGT. This CDR3 contains 16 residues. CDR3: CASSEEDRGYWGTQYF. The CDR3 nucleotides read TGTGCCAGCAGTGAAGAGGACAGGGGTTATTGGGGTACGCAGTATTTT.

The chain has TRBV6-1 and TRBJ2-5; no clear D gene. Trimming took 6 bases from V and 2 from J, leaving 4 bases between them. CDR1 is MNHNS, CDR2 SASEGT, per germline. The CDR3 runs to 11 residues. Here the CDR3 reads CASRQQETQYF. In nucleotides, the CDR3 is TGTGCCAGCAGACAACAAGAGACCCAGTACTTC.

The V gene is TRBV25-1, the J gene TRBJ1-3, with D possibly being TRBD1 (5 bases). Germline lookup yields CDR1 MGHDK and CDR2 SYGVNS. V was cut by 2 bases and J by 4 bases, with 9 bases left in between. The CDR3 is 14 residues long. This CDR3 reads CASSEGGVGNTIYF. The CDR3 region has the DNA TGTGCCAGCAGTGAAGGAGGGGTGGGAAACACCATATATTTT.

This chain connects TRBV28 to TRBJ2-5; tentatively, D is TRBD1 (6 bases). The CDR3 sequence is 13 residues long. From germline, CDR1 is MDHEN and CDR2 SYDVKM. Trimming left V 5 bases short and J 3 bases short, with 10 bases between. The CDR3 loop reads CASSGGSKETQYF. DNA for the CDR3: TGTGCCAGCAGTGGGGGCTCGAAAGAGACCCAGTACTTC.

The chain couples TRBV4-3 to TRBJ2-1; 10 nucleotides align to TRBD2. Germline lookup yields CDR1 LGHNA and CDR2 YSLEER. CDR3 length: 16 residues. Trimming removed 2 bases from V and 4 bases from J; junction bases left unmatched: 5. The CDR3 sequence: CASSQSGRAGYNEQFF. The CDR3 DNA reads TGCGCCAGCAGCCAAAGCGGGAGGGCCGGTTACAATGAGCAGTTCTTC.

This sequence joins TRBV5-1 and TRBJ1-2; a possible D gene is TRBD1 (6 bases). CDR1 is SGHRS, CDR2 YFSETQ, per germline. Trimming took off 0 bases at V and 7 bases at J, with 22 bases between the two ends. This CDR3 has 17 amino acids. CDR3: CASSLEGGGAASGGYTF. The CDR3 DNA follows: TGCGCCAGCAGCTTGGAAGGGGGAGGGGCCGCCTCTGGTGGCTACACCTTC.

A word on this clone: The same CDR3 also results from other DNA sequences found in this sample. The chain joins TRBV4-3 to TRBJ2-1, with 10 bases matching TRBD2. V dropped 1 base and J dropped 0; count of bases not matched to a gene: 3. Germline values: CDR1 LGHNA, CDR2 YSLEER. The CDR3 is made up of 17 amino acids. DNA for the CDR3: TGCGCCAGCAGCCAAGGACTAGCGGGTAACTCCTACAATGAGCAGTTCTTC. Translation: CASSQGLAGNSYNEQFF.

V and J are TRBV4-3 and TRBJ2-7; D might be TRBD2 (6 bases). Per the germline V gene, CDR1 is LGHNA and CDR2 is YSLEER. Trimming left V 0 bases short and J 2 bases short, with 14 bases between. This CDR3 is built from 16 residues. The CDR3 DNA is TGCGCCAGCAGCCAAGACAGCCCGGGAGCTACCTACGAGCAGTACTTC. As protein: CASSQDSPGATYEQYF.

This clone was seen only once. This rearrangement joins TRBV30 to TRBJ1-1; perhaps TRBD1 as D (6 bases). This CDR3 has 15 residues. Per germline, CDR1 GTSNPN and CDR2 SVGIG (reference sequence). V lost 1 base to trimming and J lost 4 bases, with 16 bases between them. The DNA for the CDR3 is TGTGCCTGGAGTGCTACCGGCAGGGGCGGCACTGAAGCTTTCTTT. It specifies CAWSATGRGGTEAFF. The whole variable domain, remainder taken from reference TRBV30 and TRBJ1-1, is SQTIHQWPATLVQPVGSPLSLECTVEGTSNPNLYWYRQAAGRGLQLLFYSVGIGQISSEVPQNLSASRPQDRQFILSSKKLLLSDSGFYLCAWSATGRGGTEAFFGQGTRLTVV.

The chain recombines TRBV5-5 with TRBJ2-7, with D perhaps matching TRBD1 (6 bases). Germline V gene lookup returns CDR1 SGHKS and CDR2 YYEKEE (reference sequence). V was cut by 4 bases and J by 4 bases, with 15 bases left in between. CDR3 length equals 14 residues. The CDR3 sequence is CASSDTGLGYEQYF. DNA for the CDR3: TGTGCCAGCAGCGATACAGGGCTGGGGTACGAGCAGTACTTC. Using reference TRBV5-5 and TRBJ2-7 for the parts outside the CDR3, the full variable domain is DAGVTQSPTHLIKTRGQQVTLRCSPISGHKSVSWYQQVLGQGPQFIFQYYEKEERGRGNFPDRFSARQFPNYSSELNVNALLLGDSALYLCASSDTGLGYEQYFGPGTRLTVT.

The CDR3 coding sequence is TGTGCCAGCAGCCGGATTAGACAGGGGAGCTCCTACGAGCAGTACTTC. Translated: CASSRIRQGSSYEQYF. This chain connects TRBV2 to TRBJ2-7; TRBD1 matches at 8 bases. Per the germline V gene, CDR1 is SNHLY and CDR2 is FYNNEI. Trimming removed 6 bases from V and 0 bases from J; junction bases left unmatched: 10. CDR3 length: 16 amino acids. Drawing the rest from reference TRBV2 and TRBJ2-7, the complete variable domain is EPEVTQTPSHQVTQMGQEVILRCVPISNHLYFYWYRQILGQKVEFLVSFYNNEISEKSEIFDDQFSVERPDGSNFTLKIRSTKLEDSAMYFCASSRIRQGSSYEQYFGPGTRLTVT.

This clone occurred many times. V usage is TRBV2 and J usage is TRBJ2-7, with TRBD1 as a possible D gene (7 bases). V lost 8 bases and J 0 bases, leaving 14 bases between the germline ends. Germline values: CDR1 SNHLY, CDR2 FYNNEI. The CDR3 length is 14 residues. The CDR3 region has the DNA TGTGCCAGCCGCGGGACAGCCCTCTCCTACGAGCAGTACTTC. It translates to CASRGTALSYEQYF.

The rearrangement joins TRBV5-4 to TRBJ1-5, with TRBD1 identical over 7 bases. This CDR3 is built from 13 residues. Unmatched junction bases numbered 0, after V lost 0 bases and J lost 6 bases. Looked up from germline, CDR1 is SGHNT and CDR2 is YYREEE (reference sequence). As DNA, the CDR3 is TGTGCCAGCAGCTTGGACAGGGGTCAGCCCCAGCATTTT. It translates to CASSLDRGQPQHF. The complete variable domain, with remaining parts taken from reference TRBV5-4 and TRBJ1-5, reads ETGVTQSPTHLIKTRGQQVTLRCSSQSGHNTVSWYQQALGQGPQFIFQYYREEENGRGNFPPRFSGLQFPNYSSELNVNALELDDSALYLCASSLDRGQPQHFGDGTRLSIL.

The chain combines TRBV25-1 with TRBJ1-1; no firm D call. From germline, CDR1 is MGHDK and CDR2 SYGVNS. CDR3 length: 16 residues. V lost 3 bases, J lost 2 bases, and 16 bases lay in between. The CDR3 loop reads CASSDTIGSLNTEAFF. The DNA for the CDR3 is TGTGCCAGCAGTGATACGATCGGGTCCCTAAACACTGAAGCTTTCTTT.